This T cell receptor (beta chain) was found in a study of CD8 T cells in Susac syndrome. Bulk CD8+ and CD4+ cells came from magnetic negative isolation; CD8+ TEMRA by FACS. To note about this clonotype: Antigen unknown.

Random hexamers served to reverse transcribe roughly 0.5 to 1 ug RNA. TCRdb independently ran MiXCR on the immunoSEQ multiplex PCR reads; one entry per CDR3 protein. The sample contains some 130,000 distinct CDR3 sequences, around 93% of which appear only once. Overall study findings and caveats: There were under 20 Susac-specific public clones in total CD8+ repertoires and a few in CD8+ TEMRA repertoires.

From germline, CDR1 is KGHSH and CDR2 LQKENI. Trimming took off 0 bases at V and 6 bases at J, with 3 bases between the two ends. The CDR3 length is 11 residues. The rearrangement joins TRBV18 to TRBJ2-7; D call uncertain. What was sequenced was CD8+ T cells from PBMCs. This sequence originates from a human donor with Susac syndrome. As DNA, the CDR3 is TGTGCCAGCTCACCACCGGGCGAGCAGTACTTC. It codes for CASSPPGEQYF.